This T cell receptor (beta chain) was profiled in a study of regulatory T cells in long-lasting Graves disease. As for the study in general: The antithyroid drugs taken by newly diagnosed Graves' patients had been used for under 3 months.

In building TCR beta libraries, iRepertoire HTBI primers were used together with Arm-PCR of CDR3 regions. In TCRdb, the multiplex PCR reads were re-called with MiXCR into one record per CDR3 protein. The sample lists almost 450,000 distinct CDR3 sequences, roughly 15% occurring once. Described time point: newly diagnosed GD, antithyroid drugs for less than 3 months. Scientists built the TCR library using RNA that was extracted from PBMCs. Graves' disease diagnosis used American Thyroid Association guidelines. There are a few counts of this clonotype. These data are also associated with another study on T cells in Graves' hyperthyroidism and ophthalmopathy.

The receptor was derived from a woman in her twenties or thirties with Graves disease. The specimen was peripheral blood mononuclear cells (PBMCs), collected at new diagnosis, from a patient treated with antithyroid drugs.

The CDR3 protein is CASSVPAGWSPLHF. For the CDR3, the DNA is TGTGCCAGCAGTGTACCGGCAGGGTGGTCACCCCTCCACTTT. This chain joins TRBV6-1 and TRBJ1-6, with D possibly TRBD1 on 5 matching bases. The CDR3 is made up of 14 amino acids. Germline CDR1 reads MNHNS; CDR2 reads SASEGT. Trimming took 4 bases from V and 10 from J, leaving 14 bases between them.